This T cell receptor (beta chain) was sequenced during a study of CD8+ T cells in alopecia areata. Study overall: Treated patients swallowed 5 to 10 mg of oral tofacitinib twice daily. Study-wide findings and caveats: How baseline CD8+ expansion relates to response remains uncertain (there was one nonresponder). It was lesional scalp, especially alopecia totalis/universalis, that showed higher clonality than normal scalp. Many expanded lesional clones persisted during tofacitinib (in both scalp and blood).

Worth noting for this clone: The antigen remains unidentified.

Treatment reported: oral pan-JAK inhibitor, 5-10 mg twice daily. Lesional scalp punch biopsies and peripheral blood came from alopecia areata patients. The CDR3 totals 15 residues. The V and J ends lost 2 bases and 9 bases, in that order; junction bases with no gene match: 4. Germline CDR1 and CDR2: SGHRS and YFSETQ. The authors extracted RNA and reverse transcribed it into cDNA as the sequencing template. Generated by immunoSEQ multiplex PCR, the TCRdb table keeps only in-frame clones and is missing some. The data show about 13,000 clones, roughly 65% seen once. Sequencing used skin, obtained at week 4, from a patient treated with tofacitinib. The V gene is TRBV5-1, the J gene TRBJ1-6, with 11 positions matching TRBD1. The TCR originated in a human donor with alopecia areata. CDR3 sequence reads: CASSFYGTGGSPLHF. CDR3 nucleotides: TGCGCCAGCAGCTTTTATGGGACAGGGGGTTCACCCCTCCACTTT.